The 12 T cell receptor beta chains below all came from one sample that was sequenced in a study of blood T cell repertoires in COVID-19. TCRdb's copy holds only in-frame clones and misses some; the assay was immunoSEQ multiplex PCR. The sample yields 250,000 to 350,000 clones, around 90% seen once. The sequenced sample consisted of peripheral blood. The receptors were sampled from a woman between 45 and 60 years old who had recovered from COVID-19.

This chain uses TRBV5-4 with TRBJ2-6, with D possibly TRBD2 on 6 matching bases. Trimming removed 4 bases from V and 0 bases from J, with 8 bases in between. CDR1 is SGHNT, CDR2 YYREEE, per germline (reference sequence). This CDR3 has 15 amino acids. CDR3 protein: CASSRGSSGANVLTF. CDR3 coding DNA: TGTGCCAGCAGCCGGGGGAGCTCTGGGGCCAACGTCCTGACTTTC.

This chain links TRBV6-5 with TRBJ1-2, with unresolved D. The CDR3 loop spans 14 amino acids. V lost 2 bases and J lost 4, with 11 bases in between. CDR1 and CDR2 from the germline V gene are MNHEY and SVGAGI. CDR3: CASSYPGSIYGYTF. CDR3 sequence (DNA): TGTGCCAGCAGTTACCCAGGCAGCATCTATGGCTACACCTTC.

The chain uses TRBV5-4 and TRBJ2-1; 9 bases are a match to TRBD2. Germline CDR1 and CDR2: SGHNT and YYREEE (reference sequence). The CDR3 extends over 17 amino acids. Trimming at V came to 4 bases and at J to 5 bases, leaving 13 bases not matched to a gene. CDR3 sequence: CASSLLVRAGGNNEQFF. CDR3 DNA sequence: TGTGCCAGCAGCCTACTCGTCCGTGCGGGAGGGAACAATGAGCAGTTCTTC.

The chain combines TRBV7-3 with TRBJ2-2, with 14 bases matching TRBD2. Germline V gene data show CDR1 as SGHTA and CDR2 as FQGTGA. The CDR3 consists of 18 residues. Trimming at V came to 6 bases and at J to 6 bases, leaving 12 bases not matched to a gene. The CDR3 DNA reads TGTGCCAGCAGTTTTTCCGGGACTAGCGGGAGTCGGGCCGGGGAGCTGTTTTTT. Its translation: CASSFSGTSGSRAGELFF.

The CDR3 region is CASSHPGTGGNEQFF. CDR3 in DNA: TGCGCCAGCAGCCACCCCGGGACAGGGGGAAATGAGCAGTTCTTC. The V gene is TRBV4-3, the J gene TRBJ2-1, with 11 bases identical to TRBD1. The CDR3 runs to 15 residues. V dropped 3 bases and J dropped 7; count of bases not matched to a gene: 5. Germline V lookup: CDR1 LGHNA, CDR2 YSLEER.

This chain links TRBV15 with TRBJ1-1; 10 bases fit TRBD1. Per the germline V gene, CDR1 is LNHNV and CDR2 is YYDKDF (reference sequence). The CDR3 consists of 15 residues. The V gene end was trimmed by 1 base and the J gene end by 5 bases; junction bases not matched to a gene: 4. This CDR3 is CATSRAGTGVTEAFF. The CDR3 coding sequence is TGTGCCACCAGCAGAGCCGGGACAGGGGTAACTGAAGCTTTCTTT. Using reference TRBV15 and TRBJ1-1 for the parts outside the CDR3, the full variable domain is DAMVIQNPRYQVTQFGKPVTLSCSQTLNHNVMYWYQQKSSQAPKLLFHYYDKDFNNEADTPDNFQSRRPNTSFCFLDIRSPGLGDTAMYLCATSRAGTGVTEAFFGQGTRLTVV.

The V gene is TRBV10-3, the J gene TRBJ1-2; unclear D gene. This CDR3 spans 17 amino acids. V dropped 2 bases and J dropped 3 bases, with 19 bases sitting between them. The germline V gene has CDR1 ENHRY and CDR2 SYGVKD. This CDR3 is CAISEPRASSRYYGYTF. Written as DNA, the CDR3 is TGTGCCATCAGTGAGCCGAGGGCCTCGTCGAGGTACTATGGCTACACCTTC.

The CDR3 sequence: CAIRQPGLEETQYF. The CDR3 nucleotides are TGTGCCATCAGGCAACCGGGACTAGAAGAGACCCAGTACTTC. The rearrangement uses TRBV10-3 and TRBJ2-5; TRBD2 matches at 8 bases. With V trimmed by 6 bases and J by 3 bases, 6 bases remained unmatched. Germline V lookup: CDR1 ENHRY, CDR2 SYGVKD. The CDR3 is 14 residues long.

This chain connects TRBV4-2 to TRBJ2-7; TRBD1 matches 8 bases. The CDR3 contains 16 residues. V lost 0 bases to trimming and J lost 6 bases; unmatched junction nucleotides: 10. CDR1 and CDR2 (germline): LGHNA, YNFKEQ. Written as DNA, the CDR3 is TGTGCCAGCAGCCAAGATCGGGCAGGGGGCGCGTCCGAGCAGTACTTC. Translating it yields CASSQDRAGGASEQYF.

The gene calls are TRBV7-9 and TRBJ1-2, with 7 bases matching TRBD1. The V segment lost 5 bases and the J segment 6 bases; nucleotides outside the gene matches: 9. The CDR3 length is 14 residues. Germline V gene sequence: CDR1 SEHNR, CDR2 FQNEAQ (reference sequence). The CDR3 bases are TGTGCCAGCAGCCGAAACCAGGGGGAGGATGGCTACACCTTC. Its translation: CASSRNQGEDGYTF.

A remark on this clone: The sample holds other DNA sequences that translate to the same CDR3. This chain's CDR3 is CASSLRQGNTEAFF. The CDR3 DNA follows: TGTGCCAGCAGCCTTCGACAGGGAAACACTGAAGCTTTCTTT. The genes are TRBV7-9 and TRBJ1-1; TRBD1 matches at 7 bases. Germline loops: CDR1 SEHNR, CDR2 FQNEAQ (reference sequence). This CDR3 has 14 amino acids. J gave up 2 bases and V 5 bases, and 5 bases lay outside the gene matches.

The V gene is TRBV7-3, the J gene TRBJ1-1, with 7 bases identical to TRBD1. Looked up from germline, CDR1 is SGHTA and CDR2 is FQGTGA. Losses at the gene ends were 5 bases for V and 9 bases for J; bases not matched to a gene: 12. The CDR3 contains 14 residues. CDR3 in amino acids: CASSVDGTTGKAFF. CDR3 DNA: TGTGCCAGCAGCGTTGACGGAACGACAGGGAAAGCTTTCTTT.